Here is one TCR beta chain with its context. The sample originates from a study of blood T cell repertoires in COVID-19. This CDR3 is 15 amino acids long. Germline lookup yields CDR1 ENHRY and CDR2 SYGVKD. Trimming shortened V by 5 bases and J by 2 bases, and 13 bases separated the two germline ends. TCRdb's table, derived via immunoSEQ multiplex PCR, lists solely in-frame clones and lacks some. This sample carries around 200,000 clones, around 87% of them seen once, and the ten largest clones take about 2.6%. The TCR sequence derives from a man aged 40-49 years with active or convalescent COVID-19. Sequenced input: peripheral blood. The genes are TRBV10-3 and TRBJ2-1; D is possibly TRBD1 (6 bases). As DNA, the CDR3 is TGTGCCATCAGTCTCAACCAGGGGACCTACAATGAGCAGTTCTTC. As protein: CAISLNQGTYNEQFF.